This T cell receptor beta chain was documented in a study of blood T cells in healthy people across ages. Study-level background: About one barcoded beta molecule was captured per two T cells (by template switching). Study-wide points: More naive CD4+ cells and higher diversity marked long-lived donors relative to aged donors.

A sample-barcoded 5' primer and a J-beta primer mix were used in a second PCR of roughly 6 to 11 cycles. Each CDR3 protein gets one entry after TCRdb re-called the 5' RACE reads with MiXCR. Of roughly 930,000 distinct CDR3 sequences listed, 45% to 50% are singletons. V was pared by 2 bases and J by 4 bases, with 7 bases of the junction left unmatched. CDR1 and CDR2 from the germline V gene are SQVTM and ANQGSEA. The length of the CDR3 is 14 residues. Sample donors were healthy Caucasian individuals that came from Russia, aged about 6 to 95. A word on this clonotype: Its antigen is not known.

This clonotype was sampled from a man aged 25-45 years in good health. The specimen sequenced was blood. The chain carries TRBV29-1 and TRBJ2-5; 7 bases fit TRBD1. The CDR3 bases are TGCAGCGTTGAATGGGCAGGGGGTGGAGAGACCCAGTACTTC. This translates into CSVEWAGGGETQYF.